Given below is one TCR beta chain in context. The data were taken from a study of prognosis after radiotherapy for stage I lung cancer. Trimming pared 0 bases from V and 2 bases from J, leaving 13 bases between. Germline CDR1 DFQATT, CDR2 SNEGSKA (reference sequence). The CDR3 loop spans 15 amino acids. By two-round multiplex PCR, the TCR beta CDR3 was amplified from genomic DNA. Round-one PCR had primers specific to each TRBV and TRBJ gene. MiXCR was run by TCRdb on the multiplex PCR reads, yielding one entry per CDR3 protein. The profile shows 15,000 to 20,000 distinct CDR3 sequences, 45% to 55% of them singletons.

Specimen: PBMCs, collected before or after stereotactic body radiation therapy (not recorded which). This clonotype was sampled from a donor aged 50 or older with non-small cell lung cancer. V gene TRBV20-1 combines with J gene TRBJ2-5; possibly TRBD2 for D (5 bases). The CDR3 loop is CSARDDGVGQETQYF. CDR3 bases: TGCAGTGCTAGAGATGACGGGGTAGGGCAAGAGACCCAGTACTTC.